The present T cell receptor (beta chain) was sequenced within a study of response to subunit inactivated influenza vaccine. Whole-study results and caveats: Researchers suggested that each seasonal influenza vaccination recruits few new T cells.

Germline V gene lookup returns CDR1 SGDLS and CDR2 YYNGEE. Unmatched junction bases numbered 8, after V lost 2 bases and J lost 2 bases. The CDR3 totals 16 residues. One entry per CDR3 protein, called by TCRdb with MiXCR from the RT-PCR reads. This table holds roughly 780,000 distinct CDR3 sequences, around a sixth found once. On this clonotype itself: Its cognate antigen is unknown.

The sequence was collected from a man over 45 who received an inactivated influenza vaccine. The specimen was PBMCs from blood, collected about 5 days after vaccination. The rearrangement links TRBV9 to TRBJ2-7, with 9 nucleotides matching TRBD2. Written as DNA, the CDR3 is TGTGCCAGCAGCGTTTGGGCGGGGGGGCCCCCCTACGAGCAGTACTTC. Its translation is CASSVWAGGPPYEQYF.